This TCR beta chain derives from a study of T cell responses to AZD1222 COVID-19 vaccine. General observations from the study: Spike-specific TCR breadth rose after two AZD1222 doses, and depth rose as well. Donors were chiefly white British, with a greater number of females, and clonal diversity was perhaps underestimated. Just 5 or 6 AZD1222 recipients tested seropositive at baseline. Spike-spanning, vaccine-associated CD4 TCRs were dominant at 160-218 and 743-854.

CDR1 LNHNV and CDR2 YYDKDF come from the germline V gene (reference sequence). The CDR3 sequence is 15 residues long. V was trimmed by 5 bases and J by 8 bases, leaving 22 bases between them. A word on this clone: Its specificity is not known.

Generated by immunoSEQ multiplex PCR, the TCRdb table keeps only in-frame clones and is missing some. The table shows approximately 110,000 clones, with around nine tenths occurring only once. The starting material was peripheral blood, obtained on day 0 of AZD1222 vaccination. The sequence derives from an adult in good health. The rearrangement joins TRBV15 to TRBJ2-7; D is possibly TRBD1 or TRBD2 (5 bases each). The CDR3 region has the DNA TGTGCCACCAGCGGCGATCCGGGACCTAATGACAAGCAGTACTTC. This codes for CATSGDPGPNDKQYF.